The TCR beta chain under discussion was sequenced for a study of CD8 T cells in ankylosing spondylitis. This clonotype was recorded at least ten times. Its antigen is not known. Study conclusions and caveats: For ankylosing spondylitis blood, a TCR beta motif of several highly homologous variants appeared characteristic. Earlier literature documents some of the motif variants in reactive arthritis synovial fluid and blood.

CDR1 and CDR2 (germline): SGHRS, YFSETQ. The J segment lost 3 bases and the V segment lost 2 bases, leaving 1 base of the junction unmatched. The CDR3 loop spans 14 amino acids. TCRdb reprocessed the 5' RACE reads via MiXCR and lists one record per CDR3 protein. The sample includes under 450,000 distinct CDR3 sequences, roughly 20% of them seen just once. The clonotype was recovered from a male donor with ankylosing spondylitis or in good health (not recorded which). The gene calls are TRBV5-1 and TRBJ2-7, with 11 nucleotides matching TRBD2. The sample consisted of blood, either unsorted or a sorted T cell fraction (not recorded which). CDR3 sequence: CASSLTSGGYEQYF. DNA of the CDR3: TGCGCCAGCAGCTTAACTAGCGGGGGCTACGAGCAGTACTTC.